This note documents a single T cell receptor (beta chain) sequence. As yet, its antigen is unknown. This specimen belongs to a study of CD8+CD57+ T cells in acquired aplastic anemia. About the study: Sorted CD4+ and CD8+ cells yielded DNA averaging about 3.1 ug. The study's findings and limits: CD8+ Simpson's diversity showed no significant patient-control difference. Researchers report that about 28 CD8+ CDR3 sequences appeared in both patients and controls.

Previously, flow cytometry had revealed CD8+CD57+ cell expansion in the patients chosen for sequencing. A severe acquired aplastic anemia diagnosis applied to all patients. The ends lost 4 bases at V and 9 bases at J; junction bases unmatched: 12. There are 13 residues in the CDR3. CDR1 is SQVTM, CDR2 ANQGSEA, per germline. The template used for profiling TCR beta VDJ and CDR3 was genomic DNA. TCRdb re-called the reads with MiXCR, one entry per CDR3 protein. The sample records about 120,000 distinct CDR3 sequences, 58% being singletons. Sequenced material: sorted CD4+, CD8+, or CD8+CD57+ T cells (not recorded which) from PBMCs. The receptor was derived from a human donor with aplastic anemia. The chain uses TRBV29-1 and TRBJ2-7; 7 bases align to TRBD2. CDR3 loop: CSVVRQGSGGQYF. DNA of the CDR3: TGCAGCGTTGTGCGGCAGGGCTCGGGAGGGCAGTACTTC.